What follows are 30 T cell receptor beta chains derived from one specimen sequenced in a study of blood T cell repertoires in COVID-19. Some clones are missing from TCRdb's copy, which holds only in-frame ones; the method was immunoSEQ multiplex PCR. The sample has about 140,000 clones; roughly 82% are singletons. The sequenced material came from peripheral blood. The receptor source for this set is a man older than 75 with acute or convalescent COVID-19.

This sequence joins TRBV10-2 and TRBJ2-2; D may be TRBD2 (6 bases). Germline V lookup: CDR1 WSHSY, CDR2 SAAADI. V was clipped by 6 bases and J by 3 bases, with 11 bases between them. CDR3 length: 14 residues. CDR3: CASSSGLYTGELFF. The CDR3 DNA follows: TGCGCCAGCAGCTCGGGACTTTACACCGGGGAGCTGTTTTTT.

This clone was counted a single time. The CDR3 here is CATSDLSGSADTQYF. The CDR3 nucleotides are TGTGCCACCAGTGACCTTAGCGGGAGTGCAGATACGCAGTATTTT. This chain uses TRBV24-1 with TRBJ2-3, with 9 bases aligning to TRBD2. Germline CDR1 and CDR2: KGHDR and SFDVKD. The CDR3 is 15 amino acids. V lost 4 bases, J lost 4 bases, and 5 bases stayed unmatched.

V and J are TRBV6-5 and TRBJ2-2, with a weak D call TRBD1 (6 bases). Germline values: CDR1 MNHEY, CDR2 SVGAGI. The ends were cut back, 6 bases at V and 9 bases at J, with 20 bases in the middle. This CDR3 has 15 residues. The CDR3 loop reads CASRTGTTRARELFF. The DNA for the CDR3 is TGTGCCAGCAGGACCGGGACAACAAGAGCCAGGGAGCTGTTTTTT.

Concerning this clone itself: Germline is not matched at one junction end, which may reflect a read error. The CDR3 coding sequence is TGTGCCAGCAGCCCTATCAACGGACTGGTCTGGATCTTC. This sequence encodes CASSPINGLVWIF. The V gene is TRBV5-4, the J gene TRBJ2-1; D is possibly TRBD2 (5 bases). This CDR3 spans 13 amino acids. Germline values: CDR1 SGHNT, CDR2 YYREEE (reference sequence).

The CDR3 region is CASSKAGLSYNEQFF. CDR3 nucleotides: TGTGCCAGCAGCAAAGCGGGACTCTCCTACAATGAGCAGTTCTTC. V and J are TRBV6-5 and TRBJ2-1, with 7 nucleotides matching TRBD2. Looked up from germline, CDR1 is MNHEY and CDR2 is SVGAGI. Trimming cost V 6 bases and J 0 bases; bases outside gene matches: 5. CDR3 length: 15 residues.

The chain employs TRBV11-3 and TRBJ2-3; D may be TRBD2 (6 bases). The germline CDR1 and CDR2 sequences are SGHNT and YENEEA. Trimming removed 1 base from V and 3 bases from J, with 11 bases in between. The CDR3 is 15 residues long. CDR3 region: CASSLGGSGTDTQYF. The CDR3 coding sequence is TGTGCCAGCAGCTTAGGGGGGAGCGGGACAGATACGCAGTATTTT.

This clone was counted between two and nine times. The chain links TRBV28 to TRBJ2-5; 11 bases match TRBD1. The length of the CDR3 is 15 residues. CDR1 and CDR2 (germline): MDHEN, SYDVKM. V lost 4 bases, J lost 5 bases, and 6 bases stayed unmatched. For the CDR3, the DNA is TGTGCCAGCAGTTCTCGGACAGGGGGCAGCGAGACCCAGTACTTC. This translates into CASSSRTGGSETQYF. Together with reference TRBV28 and TRBJ2-5, the CDR3 gives the full variable domain: DVKVTQSSRYLVKRTGEKVFLECVQDMDHENMFWYRQDPGLGLRLIYFSYDVKMKEKGDIPEGYSVSREKKERFSLILESASTNQTSMYLCASSSRTGGSETQYFGPGTRLLVL.

This chain connects TRBV30 to TRBJ2-2; D remains ambiguous. V was cut by 2 bases and J by 4 bases, with 5 bases left in between. The germline V gene encodes CDR1 GTSNPN and CDR2 SVGIG (reference sequence). The CDR3 runs to 12 residues. CDR3: CAWSSGTGELFF. The CDR3 DNA follows: TGTGCCTGGAGTTCGGGCACCGGGGAGCTGTTTTTT.

The CDR3 region has the DNA TGTGCCAGCAGCTTCACTAGCGGGGGGGAGACCCAGTACTTC. Encoded protein: CASSFTSGGETQYF. The chain recombines TRBV7-2 with TRBJ2-5, with 12 bases that match TRBD2. This CDR3 is 14 amino acids long. Losses at the gene ends were 3 bases for V and 5 bases for J; bases not matched to a gene: 1. CDR1 is SGHTA and CDR2 is FQGNSA in the germline V gene.

This chain connects TRBV27 to TRBJ1-4; 9 positions match TRBD1. The V gene end was trimmed by 4 bases and the J gene end by 2 bases; junction bases not matched to a gene: 14. The CDR3 extends over 19 amino acids. Germline V gives CDR1 MNHEY, CDR2 SMNVEV (reference sequence). CDR3 amino acids: CASSSRTGGLVGTNEKLFF. Here the CDR3 DNA reads TGTGCCAGCAGTTCCCGTACAGGGGGCCTCGTAGGGACTAATGAAAAACTGTTTTTT. Supplemented by reference TRBV27 and TRBJ1-4, the full variable domain reads EAQVTQNPRYLITVTGKKLTVTCSQNMNHEYMSWYRQDPGLGLRQIYYSMNVEVTDKGDVPEGYKVSRKEKRNFPLILESPSPNQTSLYFCASSSRTGGLVGTNEKLFFGSGTQLSVL.

This clone was observed once. V gene TRBV5-4 combines with J gene TRBJ2-7; no clear D. Germline loops: CDR1 SGHNT, CDR2 YYREEE (reference sequence). The CDR3 has 13 residues. Between the trimmed V and J ends, which lost 4 bases and 5 bases, there was a span of 13 bases. CDR3 sequence reads: CASSPPDRDEQYF. In DNA form, the CDR3 reads TGTGCCAGCAGCCCCCCCGACCGGGACGAGCAGTACTTC.

This clone was observed once. The chain joins TRBV5-1 to TRBJ1-1, with 9 bases lining up with TRBD1. CDR3 length equals 17 residues. Germline V gives CDR1 SGHRS, CDR2 YFSETQ. Trimming cost V 4 bases and J 0 bases; bases outside gene matches: 10. The CDR3 sequence: CASSGGQGKRMNTEAFF. DNA for the CDR3: TGCGCCAGCAGCGGGGGACAGGGCAAGAGAATGAACACTGAAGCTTTCTTT. Together with reference TRBV5-1 and TRBJ1-1, the CDR3 gives the full variable domain: KAGVTQTPRYLIKTRGQQVTLSCSPISGHRSVSWYQQTPGQGLQFLFEYFSETQRNKGNFPGRFSGRQFSNSRSEMNVSTLELGDSALYLCASSGGQGKRMNTEAFFGQGTRLTVV.

The J gene is TRBJ2-6, the V gene TRBV18; D might be TRBD2 (5 bases). This CDR3 is built from 16 residues. Germline loops: CDR1 KGHSH, CDR2 LQKENI. V dropped 8 bases and J dropped 0 bases, with 14 bases sitting between them. CDR3: CASRGWGDSGANVLTF. Written as DNA, the CDR3 is TGTGCCAGCCGCGGATGGGGAGACTCTGGGGCCAACGTCCTGACTTTC.

The V and J genes are TRBV27 and TRBJ2-7; TRBD2 agrees at 7 bases. V shed 2 bases and J 4 bases; nucleotides not matched to a gene: 5. Germline CDR1 and CDR2: MNHEY and SMNVEV (reference sequence). The CDR3 runs to 14 residues. CDR3 DNA sequence: TGTGCCAGCAGTTTAAAAGGGAGGGGATACGAGCAGTACTTC. It specifies CASSLKGRGYEQYF.

This chain links TRBV7-3 with TRBJ2-5; 9 bases are a match to TRBD1. V lost 5 bases, J lost 3 bases, and 1 base stayed unmatched. The CDR3 has 13 amino acids. Germline values: CDR1 SGHTA, CDR2 FQGTGA. The CDR3 bases are TGTGCCAGCAGCCGACAGGGGGAAGAGACCCAGTACTTC. This codes for CASSRQGEETQYF.

This rearrangement joins TRBV7-8 to TRBJ2-7, with 12 nucleotides matching TRBD2. V was clipped by 6 bases and J by 2 bases; unmatched bases: 2. The CDR3 spans 14 residues. Germline V gene sequence: CDR1 SGHVS, CDR2 FQNEAQ. The DNA of the CDR3 is TGTGCCAGCAGGCCTAGCGGGGGGGCCTACGAGCAGTACTTC. The encoded protein is CASRPSGGAYEQYF.

The chain has TRBV9 and TRBJ2-1, with D possibly matching TRBD1 (6 bases). CDR1 and CDR2 from the germline V gene are SGDLS and YYNGEE. This CDR3 is 13 amino acids long. Trimming pared 3 bases from V and 7 bases from J, leaving 11 bases between. Here the CDR3 reads CASSARTENEQFF. The CDR3 DNA reads as TGTGCCAGCAGCGCCCGGACAGAGAATGAGCAGTTCTTC.

The CDR3 loop is CASSVGLSADTQYF. In nucleotides, the CDR3 is TGTGCCAGCAGCGTAGGCCTTTCGGCAGATACGCAGTATTTT. The rearrangement uses TRBV9 and TRBJ2-3; no clear D. The length of the CDR3 is 14 residues. V was trimmed by 0 bases and J by 4 bases, leaving 9 bases between them. CDR1 and CDR2 from the germline V gene are SGDLS and YYNGEE.

V and J are TRBV3-1 (or the pseudogene TRBV3-2) and TRBJ1-3; D is perhaps TRBD1 (6 bases). This CDR3 contains 18 residues. Germline V gives CDR1 LGHDT, CDR2 YNNKEL (reference sequence). Trimming took off 0 bases at V and 0 bases at J, with 15 bases between the two ends. The CDR3 DNA reads as TGTGCCAGCAGCCAAGAGTGGAGGCAGGGGATCTCTGGAAACACCATATATTTT. Translated: CASSQEWRQGISGNTIYF.

The chain is built from TRBV24-1 and TRBJ2-3; tentatively, D is TRBD2 (6 bases). In germline, CDR1 is KGHDR, CDR2 SFDVKD. The V end lost 4 bases, the J end lost 5 bases, and 12 bases lay between the germline ends. There are 14 residues in the CDR3. In DNA, the CDR3 is TGTGCCACCAGTGAAGCAGGGCGGGGAGATACGCAGTATTTT. Translated, it gives CATSEAGRGDTQYF.

The chain joins TRBV19 to TRBJ2-5, with 7 bases aligning to TRBD1. This CDR3 contains 13 residues. V gave up 3 bases and J gave up 3 bases; unmatched junction bases: 1. Germline lookup yields CDR1 LNHDA and CDR2 SQIVND (reference sequence). CDR3 amino acids: CASSMGQKETQYF. The CDR3 nucleotides read TGTGCCAGTAGTATGGGACAGAAAGAGACCCAGTACTTC.

The genes are TRBV5-8 and TRBJ1-6; 11 bases line up with TRBD1. Looked up from germline, CDR1 is SGHTS and CDR2 is YDEGEE. Trimming took 4 bases from V and 10 from J; bases not matched to a gene: 7. The CDR3 is made up of 15 amino acids. CDR3 coding DNA: TGTGCCAGCAGCAAAGGAAGGACAGGGGGCTCACCCCTCCACTTT. Translating it yields CASSKGRTGGSPLHF. Combining the CDR3 with reference TRBV5-8 and TRBJ1-6 gives the whole variable domain EAGVTQSPTHLIKTRGQQATLRCSPISGHTSVYWYQQALGLGLQFLLWYDEGEERNRGNFPPRFSGRQFPNYSSELNVNALELEDSALYLCASSKGRTGGSPLHFGNGTRLTVT.

The chain employs TRBV5-1 and TRBJ2-2; a weak D match, TRBD1 (6 bases). There are 16 residues in the CDR3. The germline V and J ends were trimmed by 0 bases and 0 bases, with 9 bases remaining between them. The germline gives CDR1 SGHRS, CDR2 YFSETQ. The CDR3 sequence is CASSLEGVANTGELFF. The CDR3 nucleotides are TGCGCCAGCAGCTTGGAGGGGGTCGCGAACACCGGGGAGCTGTTTTTT.

This clone was picked up a small number of times. Other DNA sequences in this specimen translate into the identical CDR3. This chain uses TRBV6-5 with TRBJ1-1; D is unresolved. CDR1 MNHEY and CDR2 SVGAGI come from the germline V gene. The CDR3 is 14 amino acids. The germline V and J ends were trimmed by 0 bases and 1 base, with 6 bases remaining between them. CDR3 residues: CASSYSRGNTEAFF. The CDR3 bases are TGTGCCAGCAGTTACTCGAGAGGGAACACTGAAGCTTTCTTT.

The rearrangement links TRBV4-3 to TRBJ2-7; D may be TRBD2 (6 bases). Trimming shortened V by 4 bases and J by 7 bases, and 26 bases separated the two germline ends. Germline lookup yields CDR1 LGHNA and CDR2 YSLEER. The CDR3 loop spans 17 amino acids. The CDR3, as DNA: TGCGCCAGCAGCCGGGCCGGTCGGGGGACCGACTTAGGGGAGCAGTACTTC. It translates to CASSRAGRGTDLGEQYF.

The chain employs TRBV18 and TRBJ2-7, with D possibly TRBD2 on 7 matching bases. Trimming cost V 3 bases and J 3 bases, with 12 bases left between them. Per the germline V gene, CDR1 is KGHSH and CDR2 is LQKENI. The CDR3 totals 14 residues. The CDR3 is CASSPAGANYEQYF. As DNA, the CDR3 is TGTGCCAGCTCACCTGCGGGGGCAAACTACGAGCAGTACTTC.

CDR3: CASRQQGTYNEQFF. The CDR3 bases are TGTGCCAGTAGACAACAGGGAACCTACAATGAGCAGTTCTTC. The rearrangement uses TRBV19 and TRBJ2-1; D possibly corresponds to TRBD1 (6 bases). The CDR3 totals 14 residues. Germline values: CDR1 LNHDA, CDR2 SQIVND (reference sequence). The V end was cut by 6 bases, the J end by 2 bases, with 11 bases between.

The chain couples TRBV3-1 (or the pseudogene TRBV3-2) to TRBJ1-1; no clear D. CDR3 length: 12 amino acids. V was trimmed by 7 bases and J by 1 base, leaving 7 bases between them. Germline-derived CDR1 and CDR2 are LGHDT and YNNKEL (reference sequence). CDR3 nucleotides: TGTGCCAGCACCGCAGGGAACACTGAAGCTTTCTTT. Its protein product is CASTAGNTEAFF.

Many counts were recorded for this clone. The rearrangement links TRBV2 to TRBJ1-5; tentative D call: TRBD1 (6 bases). Looked up from germline, CDR1 is SNHLY and CDR2 is FYNNEI. Between the trimmed V and J ends, which lost 3 bases and 3 bases, there was a span of 9 bases. CDR3 length: 14 residues. As DNA, the CDR3 is TGTGCCAGCAGTGATTACAGGGTCAATCAGCCCCAGCATTTT. Residues: CASSDYRVNQPQHF.

The chain is built from TRBV7-8 and TRBJ1-4, with D perhaps matching TRBD1 (6 bases). V dropped 5 bases and J dropped 7 bases, with 17 bases sitting between them. CDR1 and CDR2 from the germline V gene are SGHVS and FQNEAQ. The CDR3 runs 15 residues. The CDR3 protein is CASSRGHQAVEKLFF. CDR3 sequence (DNA): TGTGCCAGCAGCCGGGGACACCAAGCCGTTGAAAAACTGTTTTTT.